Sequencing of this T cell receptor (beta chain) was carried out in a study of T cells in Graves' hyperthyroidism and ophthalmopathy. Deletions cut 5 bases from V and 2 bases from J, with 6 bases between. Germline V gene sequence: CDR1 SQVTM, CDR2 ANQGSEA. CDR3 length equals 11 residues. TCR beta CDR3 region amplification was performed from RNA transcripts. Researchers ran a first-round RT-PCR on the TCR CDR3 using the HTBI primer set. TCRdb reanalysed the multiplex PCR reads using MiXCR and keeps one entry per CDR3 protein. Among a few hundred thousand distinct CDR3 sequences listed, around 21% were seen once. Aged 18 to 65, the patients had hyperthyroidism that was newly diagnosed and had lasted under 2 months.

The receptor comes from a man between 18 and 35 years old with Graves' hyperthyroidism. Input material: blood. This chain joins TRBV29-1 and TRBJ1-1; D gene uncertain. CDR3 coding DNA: TGCAGCGTTCTAGAAAACACTGAAGCTTTCTTT. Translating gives CSVLENTEAFF. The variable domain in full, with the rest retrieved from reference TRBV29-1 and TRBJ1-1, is SAVISQKPSRDICQRGTSLTIQCQVDSQVTMMFWYRQQPGQSLTLIATANQGSEATYESGFVIDKFPISRPNLTFSTLTVSNMSPEDSSIYLCSVLENTEAFFGQGTRLTVV.